This T cell receptor (beta chain) was documented in a study of blood T cells in healthy people across ages. Sample-barcoded 5' priming and a J-beta primer mix drove a second PCR of about 7 to 12 cycles. TCRdb reprocessed the 5' RACE reads via MiXCR and lists one record per CDR3 protein. The data hold fewer than 750,000 distinct CDR3 sequences, with less than 60% observed a single time. The germline V gene has CDR1 MNHEY and CDR2 SMNVEV (reference sequence). The CDR3 sequence is 14 residues long. The V segment lost 6 bases and the J segment 1 base; nucleotides outside the gene matches: 5. This clonotype was observed a few times.

The chain carries TRBV27 and TRBJ2-7, with TRBD1 identical over 8 bases. The TCR comes from a man older than 75 in good health. The sequencing sample was made of blood. The CDR3 nucleotides are TGTGCCAGCAGCTGGACAGGGAGGTCCTACGAGCAGTACTTC. This codes for CASSWTGRSYEQYF.